A single T cell receptor beta chain is shown here with its context. It lacks a known antigen. Per-nucleotide qualities are absent, and no much larger clonotype sits a single base away. The data belong to a study of CD8 T cells in Susac syndrome (dated by TCRdb to between 2018 and 2021). Concerning the study at large: The study used repertoire sequencing to test whether antigen drove CD8+ T cell activation and differentiation in Susac syndrome. Clonality of the CD8+ T cell repertoire was compared between about a dozen healthy donors, approximately 14 Susac syndrome patients and roughly 15 multiple sclerosis patients. Overall study outcomes, separate from this receptor: The number of individuals in the TCR sequencing and HLA analysis was acknowledged as relatively small.

Peripheral blood CD8+ and CD4+ T cells from healthy donors, Susac syndrome patients and multiple sclerosis patients were profiled using high-throughput TCR beta sequencing. The multiple sclerosis controls were treatment-naive patients whose relapsing-remitting disease, either stable or active, fulfilled the revised McDonald criteria. CD8+ TEMRA cells were enriched by FACS, while bulk CD8+ and CD4+ T cells were purified by magnetic negative isolation. Blood was drawn into EDTA tubes, processed within 24 hours, and PBMCs were isolated by density gradient centrifugation. PBMCs intended for TCR sequencing were cryopreserved in liquid nitrogen and thawed later in a water bath at 37 degrees C. A purity of at least 90% was achieved for sorted or isolated CD4+, CD8+ and CD8+ TEMRA cells. Spanning cysteine to phenylalanine, the CDR3 consists of 16 amino acids. Solely the CDR3 DNA is kept, with 48 bases framed from the first base. V was cut back by 4 bases and J by 4 bases, leaving a gap of 18 bases between them.

RNA was extracted with the RNeasy kit and 0.5 to 1 ug was reverse transcribed using random hexamers. TCR beta CDR3 regions were amplified with the immunoSEQ multiplex PCR assay covering 54 Vbeta and 13 Jbeta segments. To correct PCR amplification bias, a synthetic template baseline was used for both primer optimization and computational correction. The authors processed their data as follows. Reads were annotated to V, D and J genes per IMGT and analyzed with immunoSEQ Analyzer, keeping only productive sequences. To calculate clonality, Shannon entropy was normalized by log2 of the number of productive unique sequences and then subtracted from one. For each patient and control, public and private clones were evaluated within the 100 most prevalent clones. Clones were defined as Susac-specific if absent from the healthy and MS cohorts, from more than 900 published viral clones and from other ImmuneACCESS disease sequences. Clones were called with MiXCR by TCRdb after fastp trimmed the public reads at Q25, and only in-frame beta chains were retained. Entries that share a CDR3 protein sequence are merged under the most common genes and DNA. TCRdb's processing, not the authors' own work, is the source of the V and J calls. Present in this sample are 250,000 to 300,000 distinct CDR3 sequences, about nine tenths of which were seen just once. In total, the top ten clones hold about 0.17% of the sample.

Recombination joined TRBV12-3 or TRBV12-4 with TRBJ2-3; the D gene lacks a confident call. The material sequenced was CD8+ T cells from PBMCs. The sequence was collected from a human donor with multiple sclerosis. Here the CDR3 is given as CASSSLPVGSADTQYF. The sequenced DNA: TGTGCCAGCAGTTCCCTCCCGGTAGGGTCGGCAGATACGCAGTATTTT.